These T cell receptor beta chains were read from a single sample in a study of CD8 T cells in ankylosing spondylitis. Using its own MiXCR run on the 5' RACE reads, TCRdb lists one record per CDR3 protein. The table shows 400,000 to 450,000 distinct CDR3 sequences, with about 15% occurring only once. The material sequenced was blood, either unsorted or a sorted T cell fraction (not recorded which). The source of these receptors is a male donor with ankylosing spondylitis. Each CDR3 is given with its conserved first and last residue. D genes are given only for firm matches.

TRBJ2-5	TRBD2	TRBV6-5	CASSYSRTSGYDQYF
TRBJ1-2	.	TRBV29-1	CSVDRSQGNGYTF
TRBJ1-1	.	TRBV7-6	CASSSDLYTEAFF
TRBJ1-1	.	TRBV29-1	CSGGKNTEAFF
TRBJ2-5	.	TRBV20-1	CSARAGLQEGQETQYF
TRBJ1-2	TRBD1	TRBV6-1	CASSGDRVFGYTF
TRBJ2-3	.	TRBV20-1	CSASPPGTTDTQYF
TRBJ2-1	.	TRBV20-1	CSAKFPPGNEQFF
TRBJ1-1	.	TRBV29-1	CSAPTVGTEAFF
TRBJ2-7	.	TRBV6-1	CASSDAGYSYEQYF
TRBJ2-5	TRBD2	TRBV2	CASSDGLAVQETQYF
TRBJ1-1	TRBD1	TRBV5-1	CASSLVSFRGSEAFF
TRBJ1-2	.	TRBV6-5	CASSYSGQTPGGYTF
TRBJ2-1	TRBD2	TRBV4-3	CASSQSPAGGPNEQFF
TRBJ2-3	.	TRBV6-5	CASSYPDPRDTQYF
TRBJ2-7	TRBD2	TRBV5-1	CASSSKTSYSYEQYF
TRBJ2-1	TRBD2	TRBV10-1	CASSESTGTSGSLMAYNEQFF
TRBJ1-2	TRBD1	TRBV10-3	CAISESGQGLYGYTF
TRBJ1-2	.	TRBV29-1	CSAPSSTYGYTF
TRBJ2-5	.	TRBV12-3/TRBV12-4	CASSLGSLETQYF
TRBJ1-1	.	TRBV20-1	CSARIGTGNTEAFF
TRBJ2-5	.	TRBV6-1	CASSEEMRARETQYF
TRBJ2-7	.	TRBV5-1	CASSARGAYEQYF
TRBJ1-6	.	TRBV5-1	CASALAPGNSPLHF
TRBJ2-7	.	TRBV24-1	CATSDGSVYEQYF
TRBJ2-2	.	TRBV5-1	CASSPDANTGELFF
TRBJ2-1	TRBD2	TRBV20-1	CSARKELAGGLAKEQFF
TRBJ1-1	TRBD1	TRBV27	CASSITRGMNTEAFF
TRBJ2-7	TRBD2	TRBV11-2	CASSPLAGLYEQYF
TRBJ1-1	.	TRBV19	CASSIVDMNTEAFF
TRBJ1-2	.	TRBV12-3/TRBV12-4	CASRRTNGYTF